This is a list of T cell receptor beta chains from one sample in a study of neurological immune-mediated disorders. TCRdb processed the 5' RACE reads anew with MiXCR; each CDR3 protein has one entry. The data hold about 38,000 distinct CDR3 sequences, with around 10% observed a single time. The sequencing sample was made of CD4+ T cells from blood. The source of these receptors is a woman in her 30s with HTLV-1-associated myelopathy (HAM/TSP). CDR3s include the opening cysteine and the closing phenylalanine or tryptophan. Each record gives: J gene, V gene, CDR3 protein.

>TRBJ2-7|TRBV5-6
CASSLPGTVLHGQYF
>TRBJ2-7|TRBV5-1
CASSLKRDSLYEQYF
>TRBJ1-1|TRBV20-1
CSARASPGFGTGGGTGNTEAFF
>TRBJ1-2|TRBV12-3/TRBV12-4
CASSTEYRGGYTF
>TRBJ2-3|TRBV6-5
CASSSTEDTQYF
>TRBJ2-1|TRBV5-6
CASSYGLAGNNEQFF
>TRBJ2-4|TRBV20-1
CSARDQGIQYF
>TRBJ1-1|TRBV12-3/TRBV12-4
CASSLRQDEAFF
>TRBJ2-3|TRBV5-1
CASSLQTVSTDTQYF
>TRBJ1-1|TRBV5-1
CASSAGLYTEAFF
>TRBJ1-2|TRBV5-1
CASSLGYKGGYTF
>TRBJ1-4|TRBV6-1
CASIGIRGFGGSNEKLFF
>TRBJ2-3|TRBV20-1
CSAGPLPDTQYF
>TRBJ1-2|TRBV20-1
CSASSGQGPGRDTF
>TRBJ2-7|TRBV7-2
CASSSLPGTDYEQYF
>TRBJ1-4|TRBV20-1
CSGGTGTEKLFF
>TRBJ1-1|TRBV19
CASSKTDRMNTEAFF
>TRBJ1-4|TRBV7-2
CASSLLDREKLFF